Below, 23 T cell receptor beta chains from the same sample are listed, as sequenced in a study of blood T cell repertoires in COVID-19. Repertoires were generated with immunoSEQ multiplex PCR, while TCRdb's copy carries only in-frame clones and drops some. Of approximately 150,000 clones detected, roughly 81% appear once; the ten largest clones hold 1% to 1.2%. The sample was peripheral blood. The source is a man aged 35-49 years with acute or convalescent COVID-19.

This clone was counted a single time. This CDR3 reads CASSDFVDRGPNSPLHF. CDR3 nucleotides: TGTGCCAGCAGTGACTTCGTGGACAGGGGGCCTAATTCACCCCTCCACTTT. This chain uses TRBV6-1 with TRBJ1-6, with TRBD1 matching over 11 bases. Germline CDR1 and CDR2: MNHNS and SASEGT. There are 17 residues in the CDR3. V trimming: 3 bases; J trimming: 6 bases; junction bases outside the gene matches: 7.

The chain recombines TRBV10-1 with TRBJ2-3; 8 nucleotides agree with TRBD2. The J segment lost 2 bases and the V segment lost 4 bases, leaving 8 bases of the junction unmatched. The CDR3 loop spans 16 amino acids. Germline-derived CDR1 and CDR2 are WNHNN and SYGVQD (reference sequence). CDR3 in amino acids: CASSGPGGGFTDTQYF. The CDR3 DNA reads as TGCGCCAGCAGTGGTCCGGGGGGGGGATTCACAGATACGCAGTATTTT.

This clone was counted once. The chain couples TRBV19 to TRBJ1-3; the match to TRBD1 covers 9 bases. This CDR3 is built from 15 residues. The germline CDR1 and CDR2 sequences are LNHDA and SQIVND (reference sequence). The ends lost 5 bases at V and 3 bases at J; junction bases unmatched: 5. CDR3 amino acids: CASSLPTGGGNTIYF. The CDR3 DNA sequence: TGTGCCAGTAGTCTTCCGACAGGGGGTGGAAACACCATATATTTT.

The rearrangement uses TRBV5-6 and TRBJ1-6, with D possibly matching TRBD1 (6 bases). CDR1 SGHDT and CDR2 YYEEEE come from the germline V gene. Trimming cost V 4 bases and J 5 bases, with 19 bases left between them. The CDR3 loop spans 17 amino acids. As DNA, the CDR3 is TGTGCCAGCAGCCGGGAAGCAGGGGCAAAACATAATTCACCCCTCCACTTT. Its protein is CASSREAGAKHNSPLHF.

This chain connects TRBV5-5 to TRBJ1-5, with 7 bases matching TRBD1. Germline lookup yields CDR1 SGHKS and CDR2 YYEKEE (reference sequence). V trimming: 3 bases; J trimming: 1 base; junction bases outside the gene matches: 7. This CDR3 is built from 16 residues. Here the CDR3 reads CASSSFLRGSNQPQHF. CDR3 sequence (DNA): TGTGCCAGCAGCTCTTTCCTCAGGGGGAGCAATCAGCCCCAGCATTTT.

This sequence joins TRBV9 and TRBJ1-3; D gene unclear. This CDR3 comprises 16 residues. From germline, CDR1 is SGDLS and CDR2 YYNGEE. Trimming took off 0 bases at V and 0 bases at J, with 10 bases between the two ends. CDR3 amino acids: CASSVATVNSGNTIYF. For the CDR3, the DNA is TGTGCCAGCAGCGTAGCTACGGTCAACTCTGGAAACACCATATATTTT.

CDR3 loop: CASMSGEETQYF. The CDR3 DNA reads TGTGCCAGCATGAGCGGCGAAGAGACCCAGTACTTC. V and J are TRBV6-1 and TRBJ2-5, with D possibly TRBD2 on 5 matching bases. Looked up from germline, CDR1 is MNHNS and CDR2 is SASEGT. Trimming pared 7 bases from V and 3 bases from J, leaving 9 bases between. The CDR3 runs 12 residues.

This chain connects TRBV3-1 (or the pseudogene TRBV3-2) to TRBJ2-7; D unresolved. The CDR3 sequence is 11 residues long. The V gene lost 4 bases and the J gene lost 4 bases, with 5 bases spanning the gap. In germline, CDR1 is LGHDT, CDR2 YNNKEL (reference sequence). In DNA form, the CDR3 reads TGTGCCAGCAGCCGACAATACGAGCAGTACTTC. This sequence encodes CASSRQYEQYF.

The CDR3 loop reads CASGLVQGGRTQYF. CDR3 DNA sequence: TGTGCTAGTGGTTTGGTACAGGGGGGCAGGACCCAGTACTTC. The V gene is TRBV12-5, the J gene TRBJ2-5; TRBD1 aligns across 8 bases. The CDR3 length is 14 residues. Germline-derived CDR1 and CDR2 are LGHNT and FRNRAP. The V segment lost 0 bases and the J segment 7 bases; nucleotides outside the gene matches: 4.

This chain links TRBV3-1 (or the pseudogene TRBV3-2) with TRBJ2-1; 7 positions match TRBD2. Germline V gene sequence: CDR1 LGHDT, CDR2 YNNKEL (reference sequence). The CDR3 runs 15 residues. With 1 base clipped from V and 10 bases from J, the junction kept 10 bases outside the gene matches. Here the CDR3 reads CASSQVGGGVSEQFF. The CDR3 DNA is TGTGCCAGCAGCCAAGTGGGCGGGGGAGTAAGCGAGCAGTTCTTC.

The chain couples TRBV28 to TRBJ2-1; 8 nucleotides align to TRBD2. V dropped 6 bases and J dropped 4; count of bases not matched to a gene: 11. The CDR3 is made up of 16 amino acids. Germline V CDR1 and CDR2: MDHEN, SYDVKM. CDR3 amino acids: CASSPGGTISYNEQFF. The CDR3 DNA reads as TGTGCCAGCAGCCCGGGGGGGACGATTTCTTACAATGAGCAGTTCTTC.

V gene TRBV5-6 combines with J gene TRBJ2-2; 8 nucleotides line up with TRBD2. V trimming: 0 bases; J trimming: 6 bases; junction bases outside the gene matches: 1. Germline CDR1 and CDR2: SGHDT and YYEEEE. The CDR3 sequence is 14 residues long. The CDR3 region is CASSLVGGAGELFF. The DNA of the CDR3 is TGTGCCAGCAGCTTGGTCGGGGGGGCCGGGGAGCTGTTTTTT.

This sequence joins TRBV11-2 and TRBJ2-2; 10 bases align to TRBD2. In germline, CDR1 is SGHAT, CDR2 FQNNGV. The length of the CDR3 is 14 residues. Germline trimming cut 3 bases from V and 7 bases from J; bases unmatched to any gene: 2. The CDR3 DNA reads as TGTGCCAGCAGCTTTAGCGGGGGGCGCGGGGAGCTGTTTTTT. It translates to CASSFSGGRGELFF.

This chain links TRBV6-1 with TRBJ1-2, with D perhaps matching TRBD1 (6 bases). The germline V gene has CDR1 MNHNS and CDR2 SASEGT. Trimming took 2 bases from V and 4 from J, leaving 14 bases between them. This CDR3 has 15 residues. This CDR3 is CASSEPKGQLYGYTF. The DNA for the CDR3 is TGTGCCAGCAGTGAACCGAAGGGACAACTCTATGGCTACACCTTC.

The V and J genes are TRBV5-5 and TRBJ2-2; TRBD1 might be the D (6 bases). The germline V and J ends were trimmed by 6 bases and 5 bases, with 20 bases remaining between them. There are 16 residues in the CDR3. Germline V gene sequence: CDR1 SGHKS, CDR2 YYEKEE (reference sequence). This CDR3 is CASTVTGTRGTGELFF. Written as DNA, the CDR3 is TGTGCCAGCACAGTAACAGGGACGAGGGGGACCGGGGAGCTGTTTTTT.

Comment on this clone: A junction boundary mismatches the germline segment, possibly from a read error. The chain has TRBV7-7 and TRBJ2-5; TRBD2 aligns across 9 bases. The CDR3 is 15 residues long. Germline V CDR1 and CDR2: SSHAT, FNYEAQ (reference sequence). In DNA, the CDR3 is TGTGCTAGCAGCGTACAAGCGGGGGGACAGGAGACCCAGTACTTC. This sequence encodes CASSVQAGGQETQYF.

This clone was detected only a few times. The gene calls are TRBV6-1 and TRBJ1-4; 10 nucleotides match TRBD1. The CDR3 runs to 16 residues. Germline V gives CDR1 MNHNS, CDR2 SASEGT. Trimming removed 2 bases from V and 6 bases from J; junction bases left unmatched: 6. In nucleotides, the CDR3 is TGTGCCAGCAGTGAATTACCCGGGACAGGGGATGAAAAACTGTTTTTT. This codes for CASSELPGTGDEKLFF.

The chain joins TRBV5-6 to TRBJ2-1; 10 bases align to TRBD2. J gave up 3 bases and V 0 bases, and 3 bases lay outside the gene matches. The CDR3 covers 16 residues. Germline V gives CDR1 SGHDT, CDR2 YYEEEE. CDR3 in DNA: TGTGCCAGCAGCTTGGGGCTAGCGGGGGTCTACAATGAGCAGTTCTTC. Translated: CASSLGLAGVYNEQFF.

CDR3 nucleotide sequence: TGTGCCAGCAGTTTACGGGGGTGGGGCGAGCAGTACTTC. Amino acid sequence: CASSLRGWGEQYF. V is TRBV27 and J is TRBJ2-7, with a tentative D call TRBD2 (6 bases). The V end lost 2 bases, the J end lost 6 bases, and 11 bases lay between the germline ends. The CDR3 sequence is 13 residues long. Per the germline V gene, CDR1 is MNHEY and CDR2 is SMNVEV (reference sequence).

The genes are TRBV11-2 and TRBJ2-6, with 7 bases fitting TRBD1. V was clipped by 6 bases and J by 0 bases; unmatched bases: 11. CDR1 is SGHAT, CDR2 FQNNGV, per germline. The CDR3 has 18 residues. CDR3 in DNA: TGTGCCAGCAGGGGGTATGGGGACAGCGGCTCTGGGGCCAACGTCCTGACTTTC. This sequence encodes CASRGYGDSGSGANVLTF.

This chain joins TRBV28 and TRBJ2-7; 8 bases are a match to TRBD2. Germline loops: CDR1 MDHEN, CDR2 SYDVKM. CDR3 length equals 15 residues. J was trimmed by 7 bases and V by 1 base; bases with no gene match: 9. The CDR3 reads CASSLSLEKRGEQYF. Written as DNA, the CDR3 is TGTGCCAGCAGTTTATCCTTGGAGAAGCGGGGGGAGCAGTACTTC.

The V gene is TRBV7-3, the J gene TRBJ2-6, with 7 bases aligning to TRBD2. The V gene's germline CDR1 is SGHTA and CDR2 FQGTGA. The CDR3 has 15 amino acids. Trimming took 5 bases from V and 2 from J; bases not matched to a gene: 3. The CDR3 DNA is TGTGCCAGCAGCGGCGGGGGTACTGGGGCCAACGTCCTGACTTTC. Translating gives CASSGGGTGANVLTF.

This chain joins TRBV7-2 and TRBJ2-7, with D tentatively TRBD1 (6 bases). Per the germline V gene, CDR1 is SGHTA and CDR2 is FQGNSA. Trimming pared 2 bases from V and 0 bases from J, leaving 8 bases between. The CDR3 sequence is 14 residues long. The CDR3 coding sequence is TGTGCCAGCAGCTTACAGGGGAGCTCCTACGAGCAGTACTTC. Translating it yields CASSLQGSSYEQYF.